The T cell receptor (beta chain) described here comes from a study of cytomegalovirus exposure and HLA in healthy donors (dated by TCRdb to 2015 to 2018). Notes on the research overall: According to an earlier analysis of 550 to 700 of the donors, about 180 million T cells yielded some 110 million unique TCR beta sequences and about 300 Gb of sequence data. Of the 300 to 400 genotyped donors, around 81% fell in the genetic ancestry cluster associated with self-reported Caucasian donors. The study was designed to test whether signatures of past pathogen exposure could be identified by cataloging public T cell receptors. An early release covering more than 500 HLA-typed donors comprised approximately 290 gigabases of sequencing data and tens of millions of unique TCR sequences. A later analysis re-examined previously published TCR beta repertoires from several hundred donors and added high-resolution HLA genotyping to investigate patterns of TCR occurrence. In an earlier analysis of about 590 of the donors, high-throughput TCR beta sequencing was used to judge whether each TCR beta V gene segment behaved as functional or pseudogenic. A later genetic analysis used genome-wide SNP genotypes for 398 of the 666 donors, treating that subset as a discovery cohort. Rather than drawing on any new phenotypic data, the later analysis identified candidate immune exposures from TCR beta sequences and the way those sequences occurred across donors. Among several hundred genotyped donors of the cohort, an average of approximately 220,000 unique TCR beta nucleotide sequences was sequenced per donor, of which about 19% were non-productive. The T cell repertoires of around 730 subjects were profiled by immunosequencing and related to cytomegalovirus serostatus. All discovery cohort repertoires had been generated on a single sequencing platform. HLA typing included class I and class II loci at four-digit resolution. Donor age, sex, ethnicity and CMV serostatus were collected together with the repertoire data. The number of donors typed differed by locus, with roughly 620-640 for A, B, C, DRB1 and DQB1, more than 500 for DQA1, 600 to 610 for DPA1, and some 470 for DPB1. Besides the first cohort of some 670 subjects, a separate validation cohort made up of roughly 120 different subjects was used. Roughly five DR-DQ haplotypes were handled as single units for association and clustering, since linkage in the cohort was strong. High-throughput TCR immunosequencing, statistical association of individual TCRs with disease status, and machine learning were combined to predict cytomegalovirus infection status. What the work shows at the level of the full study, not this receptor alone: Linkage disequilibrium might explain the correlated functional status among segregating V segments, but an unknown experimental factor could not be excluded. Compared with the roughly 670-donor mean, donors in an Asian-associated ancestry cluster had fewer N-insertions in productive TCRs, according to a later genetic analysis. A later analysis reported that several top co-occurrence clusters appeared linked to parvovirus B19, influenza, CMV and Epstein-Barr virus. In this cohort, only TCR beta chains were sequenced, and detectable features were limited by the absence of alpha or paired-chain data. Compared with equally common non-associated chains, HLA-associated TCR beta chains in a later analysis were more clonally expanded and had lower generation probabilities. When HLA alleles, especially DR and DQ, strongly co-occurred, TCR associations were difficult to assign to individual alleles. In a later analysis, the rate of TCR association differed among HLA loci, with DRB1 alleles having the most associated TCRs and HLA-C alleles having the fewest. A cluster of highly shared sequence variants was judged likely to be a technical artifact of the sequencing pipeline. Presence/absence analyses assumed roughly uniform sequencing depth across donors, an assumption that may not hold. The 87-base-pair reads could not distinguish some IMGT-functional V segments, including TRBV6-2 and TRBV6-3, so those segments were excluded. The study listed around 160 TCR beta chains as associated with cytomegalovirus. Three of the identified cytomegalovirus-associated TCR beta chains were confirmed in vitro to be specific for cytomegalovirus antigens. Because counts were too low, some 17 rarely observed V segments, including chromosome 9 orphons, were left out of the earlier analysis of 587 of the donors. Most CMV-associated TCR beta chains appeared to be HLA-restricted in a later analysis, and the HLA associations seemed to be driven largely by CMV exposure. It was suggested by the authors that the approach could potentially be generalized to other disease states and immunological phenotypes. Across donors, most TCR sequences were observed very rarely, whereas some public TCRs were present in many individuals. V-gene and J-gene trimming of TCR beta chains was associated with a missense DCLRE1C variant in a later genetic analysis, and the association was replicated in an independent cohort. The classifier was reported to diagnose cytomegalovirus status with high specificity and sensitivity in both the original and validation cohorts. CMV serostatus was the only immune exposure information available for the cohort. In an earlier analysis of some 540 of the donors, most TCR beta V segments appeared in productive rearrangements about 87% or about 30% of the time, broadly matching IMGT annotations. In a later analysis, some 18,000 TCR beta sequences were associated with specific HLA alleles at a false discovery rate of 0.05. A further reported finding was that TCR beta sequences accurately predicted the HLA-A and HLA-B alleles for most subjects in the first cohort. Because HLA typing was unavailable for some donors at each locus, only the typed subset was used in association tests.

The protocol used for the library was the immunoSEQ multiplex PCR assay. The multiplex PCR relied on a mix of 60 forward primers for TCR Vbeta segments and 13 reverse primers for TCR Jbeta segments. The CDR3 region of rearranged TCR beta genes was amplified from genomic DNA with a multiplex PCR assay. On the Illumina HiSeq System, the amplified TCR beta libraries were sequenced as 87-base-pair reads. For the original study's pipeline: A later analysis counted some 74 million unique TCR beta chains across the 666 repertoires, and some 11 million of these chains were shared by at least two donors. Raw reads were error-corrected and collapsed into unique sequences by a nearest-neighbor algorithm in which closely related sequences were merged to remove PCR and sequencing errors. CDR3 sequences were aligned to IMGT reference sequences to assign V, D and J gene segments. For a sequence to be retained, a match of at least six nucleotides to both a V gene segment and a J gene segment was required. A rearrangement counted as productive if the CDR3 had no stop codons and remained in frame with V and J, and every other rearrangement counted as non-productive. CDR3 was defined by IMGT convention, running from the second conserved V-encoded cysteine to the conserved J-encoded phenylalanine. In an earlier analysis of 500 to 650 of the donors, sequences lacking an unambiguous match to a single V gene segment were excluded. An earlier analysis of a few hundred of the donors classified V segments as functional when productive rearrangements were above 56.7% and as segregating when the standard deviation between donors was above 5%. To diagnose cytomegalovirus status from the catalog of TCR beta chain sequences, a statistical classification framework was built. In a later analysis, TCR nucleotide sequences were compared against IMGT/GENE-DB human TR gene sequences so that V and J genes could be assigned. A later analysis assigned CDR3 sequences and most-parsimonious VDJ recombination scenarios with the TCRdist pipeline. A later analysis defined each TCR beta chain by its CDR3 amino acid sequence plus V-gene family, and excluded reads lacking a unique V-gene family. In a later analysis, a few hundred highly shared, low-generation-probability nucleotide sequences were removed to address suspected cross-contamination and a sequencing artifact. In a later analysis, a clonal expansion index was calculated for each public chain from normalized within-repertoire ranks of inferred template counts. A later analysis computed generation probabilities with a VDJ recombination model fitted to out-of-frame rearrangements, and checked the results against IGoR. In a later analysis, hypergeometric tests were used to score TCR-TCR, TCR-HLA and TCR-CMV co-occurrence, with a repertoire-size bias correction applied to TCR pairs. In a later analysis, false discovery rates were estimated by permuting HLA or CMV assignments 20 times. In a later analysis, co-occurring TCRs were grouped with DBSCAN, and TCRdist sequence similarity was added when clustering was performed within HLA-allele-positive subsets. For co-occurrence clustering, repertoires with fewer than 30,000 or more than 120,000 public chains were excluded, along with five repertoires with anomalous nucleotide sharing. TCRdb stores this immuneACCESS table with in-frame sequences only. Part of the clones is absent; in the studies checked, under half of the shortfall reflects unresolved V genes, and no reason is known for the rest. Clone size and V and J calls were adopted from that table, with D and trimming inferred from the DNA. Present in this sample are about 100,000 clones, about 75% of which were seen just once. The top ten hold 7% to 9% of the sample.

V is shortened by 1 base, J by 0 bases, and the region joining them spans 12 bases. The CDR3 runs 16 amino acids, cysteine and phenylalanine included. The retained sequence is limited to the CDR3, 48 bases, with the frame set at the first base. In the germline V gene, CDR1 corresponds to MDHEN and CDR2 to SYDVKM. This clone came up once. Its antigen remains unidentified. Nothing much larger sits one base from this clone, and base qualities are not available. The cohort was made up of approximately 670 healthy bone marrow donors. At the time of sampling, all cohort members were nominally healthy, though unrecorded immune exposures were likely present. The donor tested CMV seropositive, placing the donor among the 250 to 300 seropositive members of the cohort. Every donor gave a peripheral blood sample, and the peripheral blood mononuclear cells from that sample were used for TCR beta sequencing. Genomic DNA extraction from the blood cell samples was performed with the Qiagen DNeasy Blood Extraction Kit.

Here the chain combines TRBV28 and TRBJ1-2; there is no confident call for the D gene. The receptor was derived from a man between 40 and 49 years old in good health and CMV-seropositive. The sample comprised PBMCs. In nucleotide form, the sequence is TGTGCCAGCAGTTTATCCGGGTGGAGAGCTAACTATGGCTACACCTTC. Translated, this is CASSLSGWRANYGYTF.